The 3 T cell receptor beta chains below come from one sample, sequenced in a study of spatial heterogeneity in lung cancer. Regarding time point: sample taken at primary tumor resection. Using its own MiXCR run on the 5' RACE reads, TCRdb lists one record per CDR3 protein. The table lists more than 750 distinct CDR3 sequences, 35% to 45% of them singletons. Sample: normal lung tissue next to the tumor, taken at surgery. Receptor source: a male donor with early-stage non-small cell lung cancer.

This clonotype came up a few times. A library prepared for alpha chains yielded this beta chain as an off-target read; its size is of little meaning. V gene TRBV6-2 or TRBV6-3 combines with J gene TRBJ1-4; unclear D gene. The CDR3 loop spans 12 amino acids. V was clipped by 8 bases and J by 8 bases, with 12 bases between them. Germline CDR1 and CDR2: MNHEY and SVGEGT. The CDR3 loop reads CASSNGGEKLFF. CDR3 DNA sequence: TGTGCCAGCTCCAACGGAGGGGAAAAACTGTTTTTT.

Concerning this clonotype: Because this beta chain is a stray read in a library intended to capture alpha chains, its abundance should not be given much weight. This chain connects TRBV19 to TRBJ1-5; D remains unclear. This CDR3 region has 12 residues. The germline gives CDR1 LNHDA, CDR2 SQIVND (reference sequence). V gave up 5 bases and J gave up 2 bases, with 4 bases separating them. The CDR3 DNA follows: TGTGCCAGTAGTGAAGGCAATCAGCCCCAGCATTTT. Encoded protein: CASSEGNQPQHF. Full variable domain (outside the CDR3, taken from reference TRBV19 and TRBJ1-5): DGGITQSPKYLFRKEGQNVTLSCEQNLNHDAMYWYRQDPGQGLRLIYYSQIVNDFQKGDIAEGYSVSREKKESFPLTVTSAQKNPTAFYLCASSEGNQPQHFGDGTRLSIL.

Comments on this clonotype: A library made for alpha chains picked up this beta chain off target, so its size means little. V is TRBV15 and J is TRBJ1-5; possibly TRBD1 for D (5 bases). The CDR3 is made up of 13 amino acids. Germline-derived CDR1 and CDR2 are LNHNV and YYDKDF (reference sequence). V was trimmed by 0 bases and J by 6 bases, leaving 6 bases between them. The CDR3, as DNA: TGTGCCACCAGCAGAGAGGGGGGTCAGCCCCAGCATTTT. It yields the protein CATSREGGQPQHF.